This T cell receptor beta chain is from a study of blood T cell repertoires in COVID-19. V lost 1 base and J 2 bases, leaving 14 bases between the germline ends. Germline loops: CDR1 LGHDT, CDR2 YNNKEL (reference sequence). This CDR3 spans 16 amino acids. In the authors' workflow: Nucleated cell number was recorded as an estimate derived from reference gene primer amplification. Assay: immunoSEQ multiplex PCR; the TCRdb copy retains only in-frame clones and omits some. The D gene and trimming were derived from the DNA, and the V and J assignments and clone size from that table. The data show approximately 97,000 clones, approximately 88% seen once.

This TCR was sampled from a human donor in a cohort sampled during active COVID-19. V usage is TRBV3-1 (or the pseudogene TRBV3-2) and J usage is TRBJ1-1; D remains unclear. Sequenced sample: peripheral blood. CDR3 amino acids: CASSQAISWTNTEAFF. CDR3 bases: TGTGCCAGCAGCCAAGCAATCAGTTGGACTAACACTGAAGCTTTCTTT.